A selection of T cell receptor beta chains follows, all from one sample in a study of a mutant IDH1 vaccine in newly diagnosed glioma. No antigen has been assigned to these receptors. Some clones are missing from TCRdb's copy, which holds only in-frame ones; the method was immunoSEQ multiplex PCR. The repertoire holds roughly 110,000 clones, with roughly 88% as singletons. The sequencing used PBMCs, collected from a glioma patient whose treatment included an IDH1 peptide vaccine. The receptors shown here come from a woman in her forties or fifties with glioma. Each CDR3 is given with its conserved first and last residue. The D gene is left open where the match is weak. Where a row states a size, it is once, few, many or the class of an expanded clone; other rows omit it.

d_call: .
v_call: TRBV5-1
j_call: TRBJ2-5
clone_size: .
cdr3_nt: TGCGCCAGCAGCTTGGAAGGAGGGGTTGCCGAGACCCAGTACTTC
cdr3_aa: CASSLEGGVAETQYF

d_call: TRBD1
v_call: TRBV2
j_call: TRBJ2-1
clone_size: .
cdr3_nt: TGTGCCAGCAGACAGGGGGCCGCTGAGCAGTTCTTC
cdr3_aa: CASRQGAAEQFF

d_call: TRBD2
v_call: TRBV14
j_call: TRBJ2-3
clone_size: once
cdr3_nt: TGTGCCAGCAGCCATCGGACTAGCGGGAGCACAGATACGCAGTATTTT
cdr3_aa: CASSHRTSGSTDTQYF

d_call: TRBD2
v_call: TRBV28
j_call: TRBJ2-1
clone_size: .
cdr3_nt: TGTGCCAGCAGTTTTCAGGCGGGAGTCGGTAATGAGCAGTTCTTC
cdr3_aa: CASSFQAGVGNEQFF

d_call: .
v_call: TRBV5-6
j_call: TRBJ1-1
clone_size: .
cdr3_nt: TGTGCCAGCAGCTATTCAGGGGTCACTGAAGCTTTCTTT
cdr3_aa: CASSYSGVTEAFF

d_call: .
v_call: TRBV7-8
j_call: TRBJ1-3
clone_size: .
cdr3_nt: TGTGCCCCCCGCAGCCGGGCAGGGCCCTCTGGAAACACCATATATTTT
cdr3_aa: CAPRSRAGPSGNTIYF

d_call: .
v_call: TRBV4-2
j_call: TRBJ2-7
clone_size: .
cdr3_nt: TGTGCCAGCAGCCCCTTGGACCGCTACGAGCAGTACTTC
cdr3_aa: CASSPLDRYEQYF

d_call: .
v_call: TRBV5-1
j_call: TRBJ2-1
clone_size: .
cdr3_nt: TGCGCCAGCAGCTTGGAGGCAGGGATCCACAATGAGCAGTTCTTC
cdr3_aa: CASSLEAGIHNEQFF

d_call: .
v_call: TRBV7-9
j_call: TRBJ2-1
clone_size: .
cdr3_nt: TGTGCCAGCAGCTGGATTTGGGGGAATGAGCAGTTCTTC
cdr3_aa: CASSWIWGNEQFF

d_call: TRBD1
v_call: TRBV6-4
j_call: TRBJ1-2
clone_size: .
cdr3_nt: TGTGCCAGCAGTGACAGTGGGACAGGGCTAAAATATGGCTACACCTTC
cdr3_aa: CASSDSGTGLKYGYTF

d_call: TRBD1
v_call: TRBV11-2
j_call: TRBJ1-2
clone_size: .
cdr3_nt: TGTGCCAGCAGCTTAGGGGCAGGGGGCAACTATGGCTACACCTTC
cdr3_aa: CASSLGAGGNYGYTF

d_call: TRBD2
v_call: TRBV2
j_call: TRBJ2-3
clone_size: .
cdr3_nt: TGTGCCAGCAGTCGACTAGCGGCAATGGGAGATACGCAGTATTTT
cdr3_aa: CASSRLAAMGDTQYF

d_call: TRBD1
v_call: TRBV9
j_call: TRBJ2-1
clone_size: .
cdr3_nt: TGTGCCAGCAGCGTATATCCCGGGACAGGGACGAATGAGCAGTTCTTC
cdr3_aa: CASSVYPGTGTNEQFF

d_call: TRBD1
v_call: TRBV6-1
j_call: TRBJ1-2
clone_size: few
cdr3_nt: TGTGCCAGCCGTCCTAGGACAGGGGACGGCTACACCTTC
cdr3_aa: CASRPRTGDGYTF

d_call: .
v_call: TRBV19
j_call: TRBJ1-4
clone_size: .
cdr3_nt: TGTGCCAGTAGCTGGGGGGGATTTGGAAGCACTAATGAAAAACTGTTTTTT
cdr3_aa: CASSWGGFGSTNEKLFF

d_call: TRBD1
v_call: TRBV11-2
j_call: TRBJ1-1
clone_size: once
cdr3_nt: TGTGCCAGCAGCCCGACCGGGACAGGGGGCTGGATGGCTGAAGCTTTCTTT
cdr3_aa: CASSPTGTGGWMAEAFF

d_call: .
v_call: TRBV11-2
j_call: TRBJ2-7
clone_size: .
cdr3_nt: TGTGCCAGCAGCTTAATGGGGTCACCAAGCTCCTACGAGCAGTACTTC
cdr3_aa: CASSLMGSPSSYEQYF

d_call: .
v_call: TRBV7-8
j_call: TRBJ2-2
clone_size: .
cdr3_nt: TGTGCCAGCAGCAGGGCGGGCGGGGAGCTGTTTTTT
cdr3_aa: CASSRAGGELFF

d_call: TRBD1
v_call: TRBV11-2
j_call: TRBJ1-2
clone_size: .
cdr3_nt: TGTGCCAGCAGCTTAGGGGACAGGCGAGGCTACACCTTC
cdr3_aa: CASSLGDRRGYTF

d_call: .
v_call: TRBV6-5
j_call: TRBJ2-7
clone_size: .
cdr3_nt: TGTGCCAGCCTCCTTGCGGGACACCCCTACGAGCAGTACTTC
cdr3_aa: CASLLAGHPYEQYF

d_call: .
v_call: TRBV6-5
j_call: TRBJ2-3
clone_size: few
cdr3_nt: TGTGCCAGCAGTAACACAGATACGCAGTATTTT
cdr3_aa: CASSNTDTQYF

d_call: .
v_call: TRBV10-3
j_call: TRBJ2-1
clone_size: .
cdr3_nt: TGTGCCATCAGTGAGGCTGGGGCCAGGGGCTCTTACAATGAGCAGTTCTTC
cdr3_aa: CAISEAGARGSYNEQFF

d_call: .
v_call: TRBV16
j_call: TRBJ1-5
clone_size: once
cdr3_nt: TGTGCCAGCAGCCGGGGGGGCAATCAGCCCCAGCATTTT
cdr3_aa: CASSRGGNQPQHF

d_call: .
v_call: TRBV2
j_call: TRBJ2-4
clone_size: .
cdr3_nt: TGTGCCAGCAGTGAAGAGGGGGGCATCATTCAGTACTTC
cdr3_aa: CASSEEGGIIQYF

d_call: TRBD2
v_call: TRBV11-1
j_call: TRBJ2-1
clone_size: .
cdr3_nt: TGTGCCAGCAGCTTAGCGTCTCTAGCGGGCCTAAATGAGCAGTTCTTC
cdr3_aa: CASSLASLAGLNEQFF

d_call: .
v_call: TRBV5-1
j_call: TRBJ1-5
clone_size: .
cdr3_nt: TGCGCCAGCAGCACCCGGGGTGGCAATCAGCCCCAGCATTTT
cdr3_aa: CASSTRGGNQPQHF

d_call: TRBD1
v_call: TRBV18
j_call: TRBJ2-7
clone_size: .
cdr3_nt: TGTGCCAGCTCACCAGTTCGTGGGACAGTCTCTTACGAGCAGTACTTC
cdr3_aa: CASSPVRGTVSYEQYF

d_call: .
v_call: TRBV2
j_call: TRBJ1-2
clone_size: .
cdr3_nt: TGTGCCAGCAGTGAGGGGAGAGGAGGAGGCTACACCTTC
cdr3_aa: CASSEGRGGGYTF

d_call: TRBD2
v_call: TRBV27
j_call: TRBJ2-1
clone_size: .
cdr3_nt: TGTGCCAGCAGTCCGGGACTAGCGGGAGTTGGCTCCTACAATGAGCAGTTCTTC
cdr3_aa: CASSPGLAGVGSYNEQFF

d_call: .
v_call: TRBV5-1
j_call: TRBJ2-5
clone_size: .
cdr3_nt: TGCGCCAGCAGCGCAGAAGTGGAGCCTGAGACCCAGTACTTC
cdr3_aa: CASSAEVEPETQYF

d_call: TRBD1
v_call: TRBV6-5
j_call: TRBJ2-7
clone_size: .
cdr3_nt: TGTGCCAGCAGCAGAGACAGGGGGCGATACGAGCAGTACTTC
cdr3_aa: CASSRDRGRYEQYF

d_call: TRBD1
v_call: TRBV28
j_call: TRBJ2-5
clone_size: .
cdr3_nt: TGTGCCAGCACCCGGGACAGAACCCAAGAGACCCAGTACTTC
cdr3_aa: CASTRDRTQETQYF

d_call: .
v_call: TRBV2
j_call: TRBJ2-1
clone_size: .
cdr3_nt: TGTGCCAGCAGTATACAGGGTTTTGATGAGCAGTTCTTC
cdr3_aa: CASSIQGFDEQFF

d_call: .
v_call: TRBV28
j_call: TRBJ2-6
clone_size: .
cdr3_nt: TGTGCCAGCAGTTACCCCGGGGGGGCCAACGTCCTGACTTTC
cdr3_aa: CASSYPGGANVLTF

d_call: .
v_call: TRBV11-3
j_call: TRBJ2-2
clone_size: .
cdr3_nt: TGTGCCAGCAGCTTAGACACCGGGGAGCTGTTTTTT
cdr3_aa: CASSLDTGELFF

d_call: TRBD2
v_call: TRBV5-1
j_call: TRBJ2-1
clone_size: .
cdr3_nt: TGCGCCAGCAGCTTGTACCTAGCGGGAGGGGGTAATGAGCAGTTCTTC
cdr3_aa: CASSLYLAGGGNEQFF

d_call: .
v_call: TRBV9
j_call: TRBJ2-7
clone_size: .
cdr3_nt: TGTGCCAGTAGTACGGGAATAGGCTACGAGCAGTACTTC
cdr3_aa: CASSTGIGYEQYF

d_call: .
v_call: TRBV18
j_call: TRBJ1-1
clone_size: .
cdr3_nt: TGTGCCAGCTCACCTCGGGACATAGGGGACACTGAAGCTTTCTTT
cdr3_aa: CASSPRDIGDTEAFF

d_call: TRBD1
v_call: TRBV28
j_call: TRBJ2-3
clone_size: .
cdr3_nt: TGTGCCAGCAGTTACCGACAGGGGGCCGAATCAGATACGCAGTATTTT
cdr3_aa: CASSYRQGAESDTQYF

d_call: TRBD1
v_call: TRBV6-5
j_call: TRBJ1-5
clone_size: once
cdr3_nt: TGTGCCAGCAGTTACTCGCGGCAGGGGGCTGGGCAGCCCCAGCATTTT
cdr3_aa: CASSYSRQGAGQPQHF

d_call: TRBD1
v_call: TRBV27
j_call: TRBJ1-1
clone_size: .
cdr3_nt: TGTGCCAGCAGTTTAGGGACAGGGGCGAACACTGAAGCTTTCTTT
cdr3_aa: CASSLGTGANTEAFF

d_call: TRBD1
v_call: TRBV5-1
j_call: TRBJ1-3
clone_size: .
cdr3_nt: TGCGCCAGCAGCCCAGGGACAGCTGGAAACACCATATATTTT
cdr3_aa: CASSPGTAGNTIYF

d_call: .
v_call: TRBV18
j_call: TRBJ2-1
clone_size: .
cdr3_nt: TGTGCCAGCTCACCGCCCACGAGGCTGGGCGAGCAGTTCTTC
cdr3_aa: CASSPPTRLGEQFF

d_call: .
v_call: TRBV6-1
j_call: TRBJ2-5
clone_size: .
cdr3_nt: TGTGCCAGCACAGATCCTGGGGAGACCCAGTACTTC
cdr3_aa: CASTDPGETQYF

d_call: TRBD1
v_call: TRBV5-6
j_call: TRBJ2-1
clone_size: .
cdr3_nt: TGTGCCAGCAGCCTTGGGACAGGGACAATGAATGAGCAGTTCTTC
cdr3_aa: CASSLGTGTMNEQFF

d_call: .
v_call: TRBV6-4
j_call: TRBJ2-3
clone_size: .
cdr3_nt: TGTGCCAGCAGCCTACAGGGGGGGACAGATACGCAGTATTTT
cdr3_aa: CASSLQGGTDTQYF

d_call: .
v_call: TRBV28
j_call: TRBJ2-1
clone_size: .
cdr3_nt: TGTGCCAGCACCCCGCTCGCTGGGGGGAACTACAATGAGCAGTTCTTC
cdr3_aa: CASTPLAGGNYNEQFF

d_call: TRBD1
v_call: TRBV18
j_call: TRBJ2-1
clone_size: .
cdr3_nt: TGTGCCAGCTCACCCCAGGGGGTAGGAGAGCAGTTCTTC
cdr3_aa: CASSPQGVGEQFF